Reported below is one T cell receptor beta chain. This clonotype was counted only a few times. Which antigen it targets is not known. No clone much larger than this one lies a single base away; base qualities are absent. CDR1 and CDR2 are drawn from the germline V gene (reference sequence): GTSNPN, SVGIG. The CDR3, cysteine through phenylalanine, is 12 amino acids long. Only CDR3 DNA remains: 36 bases, in frame from the first base. Relative to germline, V is 5 bases shorter and J is 1 base shorter, with 9 bases between their ends. This entry comes from a study of T-cell memory formation after mild COVID-19 (dated by TCRdb to about 2021). Study-wide context: Most TCR sequence clusters were specific to one of the two donors. In a couple of donors, T-cell clones that expanded and contracted after mild COVID-19 were followed by sequencing TCRalpha and TCRbeta repertoires longitudinally. Two young, previously healthy adult volunteers, one female and one male, were included in the cohort. Study-level results and caveats: The detection of some responding clones in pre-infection memory suggests that pre-existing cross-reactive memory T cells joined the SARS-CoV-2 response. The study covered only a couple of mild cases, and larger cohorts including severe cases with pre-infection samples were considered necessary. Whether the second-wave clones peaking on day 37 were SARS-CoV-2 specific was not confirmed. Contracting CD4+ clones were located mainly in the CM and EM memory subsets, whereas CD8+ clones were found to be enriched in EMRA. Clones that contracted from day 15 to 85 showed balanced CD4/CD8 phenotypes, whereas a second wave of clones that expanded from day 15 to 37 leaned towards CD4+.

Sequenced on an Illumina NovaSeq 6000. TCRalpha and TCRbeta cDNA libraries were constructed by 5'RACE with constant-segment primers, with sample barcodes and unique molecular identifiers being introduced. Trizol reagent was used to extract RNA from every sample. Library amplification was performed in two PCR steps, and a second sample barcode and Illumina TruSeq adapters were introduced in the second step. Libraries were sequenced on an Illumina NovaSeq with 2 x 150 bp paired-end reads. On the study's bioinformatics: Demultiplexing of reads and collapsing into UMI-guided consensus sequences were performed with migec v1.2.7. Using mixcr v2.1.11, UMI consensuses were aligned to TRA and TRB V and J templates and then assembled into clonotypes. A clonotype was counted as expanded or contracted only if both edgeR and NoisET called the change significant, with noise models trained on biological replicates. For edgeR calls, the thresholds were a false discovery rate-adjusted p below 0.01 and a log2 fold-change of 1. As an exploratory analysis of dynamics, max-normalized trajectories of the 1000 most abundant clonotypes were examined with PCA combined with hierarchical clustering. Each responding clone was given a CD4 or CD8 phenotype based on the CD4+ and CD8+ repertoires, which had been sequenced separately. TCRdb passed the public sequencing reads through fastp at Q25 and MiXCR, retaining productive beta sequences. A single entry per CDR3 protein holds the most common genes and DNA from its merged rows. These V and J calls originate from TCRdb's pipeline instead of the authors' own analysis. The sample table shows around 510,000 distinct CDR3 sequences, and roughly 21% are seen once. The biggest ten clones account for around 7.7% of the sample.

Ficoll-Paque density gradient centrifugation was used to isolate PBMCs. The receptor comes from an adult woman who had mild COVID-19 (a few samples of this study predate the infection). The sample titles of this study are shuffled in the database, so cell type and time point are left out; the donor was told from shared clones. The V and J segments used are TRBV30 and TRBJ2-7, with TRBD2 as a weak D call on 5 bases. Specimen: PBMCs or a T cell subset sorted from them (not recorded which). The CDR3 protein: CAWGRESYEQYF. The nucleotide sequence is given as TGTGCCTGGGGGAGAGAGTCCTACGAGCAGTACTTC.